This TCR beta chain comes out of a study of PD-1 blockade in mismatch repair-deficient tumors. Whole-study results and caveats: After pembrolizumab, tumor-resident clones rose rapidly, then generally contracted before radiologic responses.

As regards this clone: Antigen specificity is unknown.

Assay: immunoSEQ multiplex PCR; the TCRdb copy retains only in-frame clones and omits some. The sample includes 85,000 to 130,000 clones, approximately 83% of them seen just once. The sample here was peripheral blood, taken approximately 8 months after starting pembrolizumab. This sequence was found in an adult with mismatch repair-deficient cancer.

The CDR3 loop is CASRPRDTTYEQYF. CDR3 sequence (DNA): TGCGCCAGCAGACCTCGGGACACAACCTACGAGCAGTACTTC. This chain uses TRBV5-1 with TRBJ2-7; possibly TRBD1 for D (6 bases). The CDR3 sequence is 14 residues long. Per the germline V gene, CDR1 is SGHRS and CDR2 is YFSETQ. The V and J ends lost 5 bases and 2 bases respectively, with 14 bases between them.